Below are 2 T cell receptor beta chains sequenced from a single sample in a study of T cell responses to AZD1222 COVID-19 vaccine. The repertoire was sequenced with immunoSEQ multiplex PCR; TCRdb's copy has only in-frame clones and lacks some. The sample includes more than 150,000 clones, over 75% seen only once; the top ten take 1.8%. The sequencing used peripheral blood, collected on day 0 of AZD1222 vaccination. The receptors were gathered from an adult in good health.

The V call is TRBV29-1, the J call TRBJ2-5; 7 positions match TRBD1. The germline gives CDR1 SQVTM, CDR2 ANQGSEA. J lost 3 bases, V lost 4 bases, and 8 bases had no gene match. The CDR3 runs to 14 residues. CDR3 residues: CSVVFWDRKETQYF. The CDR3 DNA is TGCAGCGTTGTTTTTTGGGACAGAAAAGAGACCCAGTACTTC.

The sample holds a few counts of this clone. J is TRBJ2-7 and V is TRBV4-1; D is uncertain. The CDR3 runs to 13 residues. Trimming left V 4 bases short and J 0 bases short, with 7 bases between. The germline V gene encodes CDR1 MGHRA and CDR2 YSYEKL. As DNA, the CDR3 is TGCGCCAGCAGCCGCGACGGCTCCTACGAGCAGTACTTC. It codes for CASSRDGSYEQYF.